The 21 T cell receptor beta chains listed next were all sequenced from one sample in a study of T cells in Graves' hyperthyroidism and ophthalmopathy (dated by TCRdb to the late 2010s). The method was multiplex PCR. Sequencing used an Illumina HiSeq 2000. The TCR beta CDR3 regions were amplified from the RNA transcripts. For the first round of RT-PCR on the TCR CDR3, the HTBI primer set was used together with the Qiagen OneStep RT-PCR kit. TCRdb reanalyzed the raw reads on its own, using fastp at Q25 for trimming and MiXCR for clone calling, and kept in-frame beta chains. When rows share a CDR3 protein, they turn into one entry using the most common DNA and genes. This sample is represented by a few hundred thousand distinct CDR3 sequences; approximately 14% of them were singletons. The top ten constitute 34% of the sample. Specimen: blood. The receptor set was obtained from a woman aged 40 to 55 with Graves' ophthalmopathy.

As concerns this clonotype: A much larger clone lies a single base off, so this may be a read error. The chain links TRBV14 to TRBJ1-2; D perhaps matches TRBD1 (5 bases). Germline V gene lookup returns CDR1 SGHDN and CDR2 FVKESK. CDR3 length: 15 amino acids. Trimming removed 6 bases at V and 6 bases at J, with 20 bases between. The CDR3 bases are TGTGCCAGCAGTTCCGTCCGGACGGGGGTGCATGGCTACACCTTC. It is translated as CASSSVRTGVHGYTF.

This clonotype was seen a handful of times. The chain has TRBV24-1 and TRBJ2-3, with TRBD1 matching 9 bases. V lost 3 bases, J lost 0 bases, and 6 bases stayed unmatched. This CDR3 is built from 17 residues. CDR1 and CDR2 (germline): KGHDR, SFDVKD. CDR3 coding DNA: TGTGCCACCAGTGATGCACAGGGGGCGATTAGCACAGATACGCAGTATTTT. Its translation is CATSDAQGAISTDTQYF.

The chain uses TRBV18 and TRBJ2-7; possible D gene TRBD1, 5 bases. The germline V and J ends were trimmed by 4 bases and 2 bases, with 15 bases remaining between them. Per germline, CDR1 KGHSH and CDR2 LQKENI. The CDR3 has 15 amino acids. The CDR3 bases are TGTGCCAGCTCACATCCGACAGAAGGCCCCTACGAGCAGTACTTC. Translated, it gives CASSHPTEGPYEQYF.

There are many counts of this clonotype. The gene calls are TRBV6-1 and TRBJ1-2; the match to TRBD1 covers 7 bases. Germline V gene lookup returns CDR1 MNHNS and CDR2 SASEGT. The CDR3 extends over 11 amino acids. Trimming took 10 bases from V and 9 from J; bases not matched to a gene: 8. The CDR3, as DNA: TGTGCCACCACCTCGACAGGGAGCTACACCTTC. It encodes CATTSTGSYTF.

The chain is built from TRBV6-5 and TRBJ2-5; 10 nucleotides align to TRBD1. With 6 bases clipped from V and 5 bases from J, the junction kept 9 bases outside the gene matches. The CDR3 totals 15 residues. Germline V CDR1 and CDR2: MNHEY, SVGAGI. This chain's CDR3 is CASSLTSDRGETQYF. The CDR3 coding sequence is TGTGCCAGCAGCTTAACCTCGGACAGGGGGGAGACCCAGTACTTC.

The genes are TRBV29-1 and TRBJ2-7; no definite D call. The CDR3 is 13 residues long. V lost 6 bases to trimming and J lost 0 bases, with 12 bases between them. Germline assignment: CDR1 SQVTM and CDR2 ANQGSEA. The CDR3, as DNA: TGCAGCGTGCTAGTTTCCAGCTCCTACGAGCAGTACTTC. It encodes CSVLVSSSYEQYF.

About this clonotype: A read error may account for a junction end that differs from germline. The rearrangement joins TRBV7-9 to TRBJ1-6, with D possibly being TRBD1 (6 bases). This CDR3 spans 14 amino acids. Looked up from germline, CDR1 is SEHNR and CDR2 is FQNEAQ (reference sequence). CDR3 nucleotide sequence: TGTGCCAGCAGCCAGGACAGCCTGAATTCACCCCCCCACTTT. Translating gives CASSQDSLNSPPHF.

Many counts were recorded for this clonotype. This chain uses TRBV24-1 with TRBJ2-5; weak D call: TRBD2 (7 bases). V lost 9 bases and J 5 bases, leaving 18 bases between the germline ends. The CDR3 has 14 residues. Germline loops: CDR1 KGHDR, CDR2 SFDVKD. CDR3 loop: CATEGGGGVETQYF. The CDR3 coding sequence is TGTGCCACCGAGGGGGGGGGCGGAGTGGAGACCCAGTACTTC.

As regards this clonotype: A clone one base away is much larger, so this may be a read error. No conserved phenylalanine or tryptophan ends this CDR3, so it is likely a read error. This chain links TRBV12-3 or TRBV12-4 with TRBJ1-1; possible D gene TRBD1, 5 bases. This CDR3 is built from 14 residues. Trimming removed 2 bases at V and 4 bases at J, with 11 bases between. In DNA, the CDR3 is TGTGCCAGCAGTTTATCGGGGGTGAGCACTGAAGCTTTCCTT. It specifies CASSLSGVSTEAFL.

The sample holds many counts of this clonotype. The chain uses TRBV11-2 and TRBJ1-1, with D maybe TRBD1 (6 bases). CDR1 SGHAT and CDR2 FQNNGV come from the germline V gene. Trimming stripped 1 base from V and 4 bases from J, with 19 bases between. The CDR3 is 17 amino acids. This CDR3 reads CASSLVSLGGGTTEAFF. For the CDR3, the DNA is TGTGCCAGCAGCTTAGTAAGCCTAGGAGGGGGGACCACTGAAGCTTTCTTT.

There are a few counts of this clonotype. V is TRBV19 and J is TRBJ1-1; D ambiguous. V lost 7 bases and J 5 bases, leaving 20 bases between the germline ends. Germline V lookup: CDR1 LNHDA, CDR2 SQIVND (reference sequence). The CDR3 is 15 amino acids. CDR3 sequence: CASTTIPKGSTEAFF. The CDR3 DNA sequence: TGTGCCAGTACCACCATCCCAAAGGGATCTACTGAAGCTTTCTTT. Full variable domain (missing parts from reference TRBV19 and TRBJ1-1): DGGITQSPKYLFRKEGQNVTLSCEQNLNHDAMYWYRQDPGQGLRLIYYSQIVNDFQKGDIAEGYSVSREKKESFPLTVTSAQKNPTAFYLCASTTIPKGSTEAFFGQGTRLTVV.

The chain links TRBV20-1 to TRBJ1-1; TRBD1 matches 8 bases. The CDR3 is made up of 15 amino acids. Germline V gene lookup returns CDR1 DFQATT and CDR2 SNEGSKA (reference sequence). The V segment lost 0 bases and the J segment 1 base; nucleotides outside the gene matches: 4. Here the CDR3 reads CSARDSGQGNTEAFF. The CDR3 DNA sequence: TGCAGTGCTAGAGATTCTGGACAGGGGAACACTGAAGCTTTCTTT.

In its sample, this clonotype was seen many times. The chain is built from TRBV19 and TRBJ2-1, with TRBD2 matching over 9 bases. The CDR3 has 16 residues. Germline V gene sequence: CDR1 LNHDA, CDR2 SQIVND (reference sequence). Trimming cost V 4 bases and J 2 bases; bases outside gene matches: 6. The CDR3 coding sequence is TGTGCCAGTAGTACCAGACTAGCGGCACCCTACAATGAGCAGTTCTTC. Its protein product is CASSTRLAAPYNEQFF. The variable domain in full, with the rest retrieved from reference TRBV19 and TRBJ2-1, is DGGITQSPKYLFRKEGQNVTLSCEQNLNHDAMYWYRQDPGQGLRLIYYSQIVNDFQKGDIAEGYSVSREKKESFPLTVTSAQKNPTAFYLCASSTRLAAPYNEQFFGPGTRLTVL.

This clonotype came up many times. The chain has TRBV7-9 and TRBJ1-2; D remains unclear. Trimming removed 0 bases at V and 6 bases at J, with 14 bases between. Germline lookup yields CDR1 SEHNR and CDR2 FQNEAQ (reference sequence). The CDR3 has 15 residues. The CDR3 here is CASSLAAPLAHGYTF. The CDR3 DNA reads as TGTGCCAGCAGCTTAGCGGCGCCCTTAGCTCATGGCTACACCTTC.

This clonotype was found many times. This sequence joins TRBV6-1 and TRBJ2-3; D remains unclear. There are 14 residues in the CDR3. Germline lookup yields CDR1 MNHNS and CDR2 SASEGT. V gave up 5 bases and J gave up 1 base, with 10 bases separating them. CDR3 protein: CASSYWKGTDTQYF. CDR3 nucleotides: TGTGCCAGCAGTTATTGGAAGGGCACAGATACGCAGTATTTT.

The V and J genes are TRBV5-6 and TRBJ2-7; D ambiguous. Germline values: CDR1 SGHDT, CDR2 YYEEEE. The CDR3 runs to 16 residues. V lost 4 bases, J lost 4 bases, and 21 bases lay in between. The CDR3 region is CASSSLQQKGFYEQYF. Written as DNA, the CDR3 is TGTGCCAGCAGCAGCTTGCAGCAAAAGGGTTTTTACGAGCAGTACTTC. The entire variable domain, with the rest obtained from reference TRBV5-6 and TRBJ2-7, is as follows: DAGVTQSPTHLIKTRGQQVTLRCSPKSGHDTVSWYQQALGQGPQFIFQYYEEEERQRGNFPDRFSGHQFPNYSSELNVNALLLGDSALYLCASSSLQQKGFYEQYFGPGTRLTVT.

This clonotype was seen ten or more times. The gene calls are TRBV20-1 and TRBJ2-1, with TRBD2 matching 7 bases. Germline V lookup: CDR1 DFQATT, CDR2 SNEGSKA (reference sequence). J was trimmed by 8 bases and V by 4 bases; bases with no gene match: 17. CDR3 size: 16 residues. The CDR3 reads CSANLPLREWRDEQFF. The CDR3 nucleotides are TGCAGTGCTAACCTCCCCCTGCGGGAGTGGAGGGATGAGCAGTTCTTC.

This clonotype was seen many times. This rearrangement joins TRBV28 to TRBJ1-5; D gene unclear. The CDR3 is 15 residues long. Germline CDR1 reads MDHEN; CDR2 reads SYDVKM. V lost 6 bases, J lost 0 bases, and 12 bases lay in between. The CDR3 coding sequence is TGTGCCAGCAGCCCCACGACAAGTAGCAATCAGCCCCAGCATTTT. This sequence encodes CASSPTTSSNQPQHF. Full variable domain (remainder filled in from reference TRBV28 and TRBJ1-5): DVKVTQSSRYLVKRTGEKVFLECVQDMDHENMFWYRQDPGLGLRLIYFSYDVKMKEKGDIPEGYSVSREKKERFSLILESASTNQTSMYLCASSPTTSSNQPQHFGDGTRLSIL.

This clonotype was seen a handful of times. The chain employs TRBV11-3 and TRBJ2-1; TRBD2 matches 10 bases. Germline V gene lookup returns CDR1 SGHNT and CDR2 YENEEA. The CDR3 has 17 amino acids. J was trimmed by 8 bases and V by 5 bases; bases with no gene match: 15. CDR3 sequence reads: CASSPGLGAGGPDEQFF. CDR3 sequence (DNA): TGTGCCAGCAGCCCCGGCTTGGGAGCGGGGGGGCCCGATGAGCAGTTCTTC. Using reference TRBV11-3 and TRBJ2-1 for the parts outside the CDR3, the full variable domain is EAGVVQSPRYKIIEKKQPVAFWCNPISGHNTLYWYLQNLGQGPELLIRYENEEAVDDSQLPKDRFSAERLKGVDSTLKIQPAELGDSAVYLCASSPGLGAGGPDEQFFGPGTRLTVL.

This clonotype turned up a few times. The CDR3 DNA reads TGTGCCAGTAGTATAAGCACAGGATCCGGTCGGGAAAAACTGTTTTTT. It translates to CASSISTGSGREKLFF. The chain employs TRBV19 and TRBJ1-4; tentative D call: TRBD1 (5 bases). CDR3 length: 16 amino acids. Deletions cut 2 bases from V and 8 bases from J, with 18 bases between. Germline V gives CDR1 LNHDA, CDR2 SQIVND (reference sequence).

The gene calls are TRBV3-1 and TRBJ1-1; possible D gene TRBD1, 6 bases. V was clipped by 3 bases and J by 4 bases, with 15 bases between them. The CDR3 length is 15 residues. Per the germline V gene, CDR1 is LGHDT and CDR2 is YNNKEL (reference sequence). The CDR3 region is CASSQSGQGATEAFF. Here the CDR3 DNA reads TGTGCCAGCAGCCAGTCGGGACAAGGAGCCACTGAAGCTTTCTTT.